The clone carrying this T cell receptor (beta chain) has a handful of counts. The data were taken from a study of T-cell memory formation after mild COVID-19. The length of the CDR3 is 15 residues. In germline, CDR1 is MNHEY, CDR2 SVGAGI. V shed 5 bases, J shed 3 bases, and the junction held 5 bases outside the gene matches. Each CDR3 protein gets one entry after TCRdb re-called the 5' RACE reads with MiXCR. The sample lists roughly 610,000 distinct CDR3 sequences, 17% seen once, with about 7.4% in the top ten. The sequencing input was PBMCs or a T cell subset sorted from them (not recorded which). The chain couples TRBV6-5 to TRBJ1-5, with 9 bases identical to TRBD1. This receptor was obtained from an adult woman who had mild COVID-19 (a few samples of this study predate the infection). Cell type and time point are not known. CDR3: CASSTTGGINQPQHF. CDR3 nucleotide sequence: TGTGCCAGCAGTACAACAGGGGGCATCAATCAGCCCCAGCATTTT.